This T cell receptor (beta chain) comes out of a study of blood T cell repertoires in COVID-19. Original handling: Researchers report that nucleated cell counts were estimated from reference gene primer amplification. Using immunoSEQ multiplex PCR, the repertoire was profiled, and TCRdb retains in-frame clones only, with some absent. The DNA gave D and trimming, while V, J and clone size come from that table. The sample carries 210,000 or so clones, roughly 80% recorded once. Trimming took off 0 bases at V and 2 bases at J, with 10 bases between the two ends. This CDR3 comprises 15 residues. Per germline, CDR1 GTSNPN and CDR2 SVGIG (reference sequence).

The genes are TRBV30 and TRBJ2-2; tentative D call: TRBD2 (5 bases). The sample comprised peripheral blood. This TCR derives from a human donor in a cohort sampled during active COVID-19. The CDR3 DNA reads TGTGCCTGGAGTGTACCTAGCCGCAACACCGGGGAGCTGTTTTTT. It codes for CAWSVPSRNTGELFF.